The clone carrying this T cell receptor beta chain showed up many times. Assembly of TCR beta libraries relied on iRepertoire HTBI primers together with Arm-PCR of CDR3 regions. In the original processing: Identification yielded approximately 66 TRBV and roughly 14 TRBJ segments across samples. Via MiXCR, TCRdb re-called the multiplex PCR reads, giving one row per CDR3 protein. The V and J calls, along with clone size, are taken from TCRdb and not from the paper's own processing. The table has about 470,000 distinct CDR3 sequences, about 15% seen once. Germline V gene data show CDR1 as SNHLY and CDR2 as FYNNEI. Trimming shortened V by 1 base and J by 0 bases, and 11 bases separated the two germline ends. The CDR3 sequence is 16 residues long. Time point: newly diagnosed GD, antithyroid drugs for less than 3 months. Extracted RNA from PBMCs served as the source of the TCR library. This sample is part of a study of regulatory T cells in long-lasting Graves disease.

These same data were also listed under a study on T cells in Graves' hyperthyroidism and ophthalmopathy.

The sequence came from a woman aged 30 to 39 with Graves disease. The V and J genes are TRBV2 and TRBJ2-3, with TRBD2 as a possible D gene (5 bases). The sequencing here drew on peripheral blood mononuclear cells (PBMCs), taken at new diagnosis, from a patient treated with antithyroid drugs. The CDR3 sequence: CASSEDLAASTDTQYF. DNA of the CDR3: TGTGCCAGCAGTGAAGACCTAGCAGCTAGCACAGATACGCAGTATTTT.